This T cell receptor (beta chain) was sequenced during a study of blood T cell repertoires in COVID-19. The V end lost 7 bases, the J end lost 4 bases, and 20 bases lay between the germline ends. Germline V gives CDR1 SGHNT, CDR2 YYREEE (reference sequence). This CDR3 spans 15 amino acids. Methods used by the authors: Counts of nucleated cells, estimated from reference gene primer amplification, were obtained. Generated by immunoSEQ multiplex PCR, the TCRdb table keeps only in-frame clones and is missing some. V and J calls and clone size are copied from that table; D and trimming were computed from the DNA. This sample yields more than 200,000 clones, of which roughly 88% are seen a single time; more than 1.2% belongs to the top ten.

This TCR was recovered from a woman aged 40 to 49 who had recovered from COVID-19. This chain uses TRBV5-4 with TRBJ1-1, with D possibly TRBD1 on 6 matching bases. Sequencing was performed on peripheral blood. The CDR3 nucleotides are TGTGCCAGCCATAGGGGGGGGAGAGGCGGCACTGAAGCTTTCTTT. Translated, it gives CASHRGGRGGTEAFF.